Below, one TCR beta chain is given with its context. The target of this receptor is not known. Base qualities were left out, and no much larger clone turns up one base away. The record originates from a study of blood T cells in healthy people across ages (dated by TCRdb to between 2015 and 2017). A note on the overall study: In model experiments, roughly one uniquely barcoded TCR beta cDNA molecule per two T cells was captured by template switching. Two additional independent replicas of 1 million unique cDNA reads from the same blood draw were analyzed for two donors (one aged 18 to 29 and one aged 80 or older). To track age-related changes in TCR beta repertoire diversity, the study relied on deep sequencing normalized with unique cDNA molecular identifiers. Donors were grouped into four age groups: young (average approximately 15 years), middle-aged (39), aged (about 60) and long-lived (over 80). To avoid experimental bias, donors of different ages were spread randomly across the sequencing lanes.

The library was obtained by 5' RACE. This sample was sequenced with an Illumina HiSeq 2500. The second PCR ran for roughly 7 to 12 cycles and used a J-beta primer mix along with a sample-barcoded 5' primer. A unique molecular identifier was introduced onto each TCR beta cDNA molecule by a template-switch 5' adaptor carrying 12 random nucleotides. At least 2.5 million CDR3-containing paired-end reads were obtained from each sample. First-strand cDNA synthesis was performed from all RNA using the Mint cDNA synthesis kit, with priming by a TRBC-specific oligonucleotide. Following uracil-DNA glycosylase treatment, all cDNA underwent a first 18-cycle PCR with the universal primers M1SS and BC2_uni_R. As for the original processing: Each sample was normalized by randomly selecting 1 million high-quality reads, each carrying a distinct molecular identifier. Instead of being binned into consensus sequences, reads with shared molecular identifiers were discarded. MiTCR, with a Q25 quality threshold and the strictest error-elimination algorithm, was used for CDR3 identification, clonotype clustering and error correction. Lower-bound total TCR beta diversity was estimated with a nonparametric unseen species model using Euler transformation. TCRdb cleaned the public reads at Q25 with fastp, built clones with MiXCR and kept in-frame beta chains. Entries are consolidated by CDR3 protein sequence, retaining the most common genes and DNA. The V and J calls were not made by the authors but by TCRdb's processing. The sample table records 2 million or so distinct CDR3 sequences; roughly 50% of these occur just once. The top ten constitute 2% to 2.5% of the sample.

The donors were 40 or so Caucasian individuals from Russia, aged 6 to 90 years, who were systemically healthy. Ten milliliters of peripheral blood were drawn from each donor into EDTA-treated Vacutainer tubes. Ficoll-Paque density-gradient centrifugation was used to isolate PBMCs, with at least 6.5 million per sample. Trizol reagent was used to extract total RNA from the PBMCs, yielding at least 6 micrograms per sample. For every donor, an aliquot of PBMCs went through flow cytometry to measure the percentages of naive CD45RAhigh/CD27high T cells. Paper-wide results and their limitations: The percentage of naive T cells measured by flow cytometry correlated strongly with observed TCR beta diversity. Compared with the aged group, more naive CD4+ T cells, fewer expanded clones and increased TCR diversity were shown by the long-lived group, suggesting age selection. As age increased, observed TCR beta diversity per million T cells dropped in a roughly linear way, and a significant reduction was already evident by age 40. Because the CMV infection status of the donors was unknown, age-related changes in expanded clonotypes may potentially have been confounded. Total diversity estimates from one million sequenced T cells were considered lower bounds and underestimates. Since profiling was done on bulk unsorted PBMCs, naive and antigen-experienced compartments could not be conclusively compared.

Counted from cysteine to phenylalanine, this CDR3 has 12 amino acids. CDR3 DNA only is kept here, 36 bases in frame from base 1. V lost 8 bases and J lost 4 bases; the stretch between them is 14 bases long. The germline V gene (reference sequence) provides CDR1 DFQATT and CDR2 SNEGSKA. The source is a woman aged 40 to 50 in good health. The specimen was blood. The V and J genes are TRBV20-1 and TRBJ2-5, with TRBD1 tentatively as D gene (6 bases match). At the DNA level, the sequence is TGCAGTACTGGGGGCAGGTCAGAGACCCAGTACTTC. It translates as CSTGGRSETQYF.